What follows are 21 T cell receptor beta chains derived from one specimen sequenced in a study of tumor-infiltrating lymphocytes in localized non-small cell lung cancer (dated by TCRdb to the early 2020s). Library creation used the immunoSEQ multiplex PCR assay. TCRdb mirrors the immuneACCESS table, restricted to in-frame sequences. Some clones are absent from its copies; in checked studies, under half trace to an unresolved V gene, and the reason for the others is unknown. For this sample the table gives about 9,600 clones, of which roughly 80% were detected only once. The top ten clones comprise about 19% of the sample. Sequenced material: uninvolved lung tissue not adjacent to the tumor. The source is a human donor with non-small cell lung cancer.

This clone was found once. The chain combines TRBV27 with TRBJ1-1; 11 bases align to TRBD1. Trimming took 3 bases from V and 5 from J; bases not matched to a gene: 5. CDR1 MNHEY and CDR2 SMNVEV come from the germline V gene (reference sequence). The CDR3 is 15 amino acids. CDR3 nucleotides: TGTGCCAGCAGTTTCCTCGGGACAGGGGGAACTGAAGCTTTCTTT. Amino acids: CASSFLGTGGTEAFF.

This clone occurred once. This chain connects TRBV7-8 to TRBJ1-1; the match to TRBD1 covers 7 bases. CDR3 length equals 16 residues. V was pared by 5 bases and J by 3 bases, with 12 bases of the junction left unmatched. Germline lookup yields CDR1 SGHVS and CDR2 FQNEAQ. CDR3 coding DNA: TGTGCCAGCAGCGACACTGTCAGGGGGTTAGACACTGAAGCTTTCTTT. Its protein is CASSDTVRGLDTEAFF. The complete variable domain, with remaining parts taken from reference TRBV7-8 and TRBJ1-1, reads GAGVSQSPRYKVAKRGQDVALRCDPISGHVSLFWYQQALGQGPEFLTYFQNEAQLDKSGLPSDRFFAERPEGSVSTLKIQRTQQEDSAVYLCASSDTVRGLDTEAFFGQGTRLTVV.

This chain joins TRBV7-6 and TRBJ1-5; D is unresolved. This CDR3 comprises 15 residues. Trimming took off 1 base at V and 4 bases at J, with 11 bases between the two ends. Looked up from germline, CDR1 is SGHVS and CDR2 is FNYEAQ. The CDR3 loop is CASSLEAGRNQPQHF. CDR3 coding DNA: TGTGCCAGCAGCTTAGAGGCAGGTCGAAATCAGCCCCAGCATTTT.

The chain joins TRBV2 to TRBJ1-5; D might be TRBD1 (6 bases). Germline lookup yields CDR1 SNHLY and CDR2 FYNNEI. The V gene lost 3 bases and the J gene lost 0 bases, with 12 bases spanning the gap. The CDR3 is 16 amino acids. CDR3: CASSEPGADSNQPQHF. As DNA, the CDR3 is TGTGCCAGCAGTGAGCCAGGGGCGGATAGCAATCAGCCCCAGCATTTT. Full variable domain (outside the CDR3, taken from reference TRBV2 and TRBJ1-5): EPEVTQTPSHQVTQMGQEVILRCVPISNHLYFYWYRQILGQKVEFLVSFYNNEISEKSEIFDDQFSVERPDGSNFTLKIRSTKLEDSAMYFCASSEPGADSNQPQHFGDGTRLSIL.

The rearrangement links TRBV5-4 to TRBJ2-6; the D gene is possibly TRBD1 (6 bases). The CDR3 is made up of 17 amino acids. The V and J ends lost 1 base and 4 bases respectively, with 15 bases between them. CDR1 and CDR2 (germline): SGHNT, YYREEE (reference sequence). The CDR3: CASSLFGGAAGANVLTF. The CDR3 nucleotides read TGTGCCAGCAGCTTGTTTGGGGGCGCGGCGGGGGCCAACGTCCTGACTTTC.

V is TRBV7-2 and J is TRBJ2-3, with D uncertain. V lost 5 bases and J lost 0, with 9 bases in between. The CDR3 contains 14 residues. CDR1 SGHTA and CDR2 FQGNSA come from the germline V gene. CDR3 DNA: TGTGCCAGCAGCCATAGATTAAGCACAGATACGCAGTATTTT. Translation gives CASSHRLSTDTQYF.

CDR3 region: CASSFSTSGIGVQYF. The CDR3 nucleotides are TGTGCCAGCAGCTTCTCGACTAGCGGGATTGGAGTGCAGTACTTC. The chain couples TRBV7-2 to TRBJ2-7, with TRBD2 identical over 11 bases. The J segment lost 9 bases and the V segment lost 3 bases, leaving 10 bases of the junction unmatched. From germline, CDR1 is SGHTA and CDR2 FQGNSA. The CDR3 covers 15 residues.

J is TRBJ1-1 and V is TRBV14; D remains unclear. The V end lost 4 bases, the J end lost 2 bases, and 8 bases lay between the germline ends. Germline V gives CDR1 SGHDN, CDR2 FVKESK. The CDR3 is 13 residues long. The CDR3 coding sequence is TGTGCCAGCAGCCGAATCCCTAACACTGAAGCTTTCTTT. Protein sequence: CASSRIPNTEAFF.

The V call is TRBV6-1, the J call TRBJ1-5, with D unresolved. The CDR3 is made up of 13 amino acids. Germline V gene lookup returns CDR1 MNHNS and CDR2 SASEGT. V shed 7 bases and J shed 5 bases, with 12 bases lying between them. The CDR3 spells CASNFIGHQPQHF. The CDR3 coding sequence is TGTGCCAGCAACTTTATAGGCCATCAGCCCCAGCATTTT.

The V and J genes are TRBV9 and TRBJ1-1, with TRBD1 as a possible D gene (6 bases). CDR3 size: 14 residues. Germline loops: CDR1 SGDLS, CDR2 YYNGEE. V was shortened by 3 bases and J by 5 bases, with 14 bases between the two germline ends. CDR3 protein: CASSEQGAGTEAFF. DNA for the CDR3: TGTGCCAGCAGCGAACAGGGAGCGGGGACTGAAGCTTTCTTT.

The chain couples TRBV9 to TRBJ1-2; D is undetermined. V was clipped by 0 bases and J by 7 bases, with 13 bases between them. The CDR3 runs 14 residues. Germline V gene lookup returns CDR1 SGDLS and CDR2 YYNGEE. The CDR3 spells CASSVGGRRTGYTF. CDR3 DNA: TGTGCCAGCAGCGTAGGAGGGCGACGTACTGGCTACACCTTC.

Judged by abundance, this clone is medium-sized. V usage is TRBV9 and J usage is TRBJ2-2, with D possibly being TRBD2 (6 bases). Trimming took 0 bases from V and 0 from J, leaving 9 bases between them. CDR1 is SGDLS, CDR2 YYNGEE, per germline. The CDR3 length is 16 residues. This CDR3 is CASSVDGRPNTGELFF. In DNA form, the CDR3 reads TGTGCCAGCAGCGTAGACGGGAGACCGAACACCGGGGAGCTGTTTTTT. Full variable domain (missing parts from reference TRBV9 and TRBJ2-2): DSGVTQTPKHLITATGQRVTLRCSPRSGDLSVYWYQQSLDQGLQFLIQYYNGEERAKGNILERFSAQQFPDLHSELNLSSLELGDSALYFCASSVDGRPNTGELFFGEGSRLTVL.

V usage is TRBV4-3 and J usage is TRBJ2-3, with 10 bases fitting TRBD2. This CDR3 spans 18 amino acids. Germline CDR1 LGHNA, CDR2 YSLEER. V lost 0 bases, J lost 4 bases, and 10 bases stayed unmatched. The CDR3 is CASSQDGGSGRLADTQYF. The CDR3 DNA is TGCGCCAGCAGCCAAGACGGGGGTAGCGGGAGGTTAGCAGATACGCAGTATTTT.

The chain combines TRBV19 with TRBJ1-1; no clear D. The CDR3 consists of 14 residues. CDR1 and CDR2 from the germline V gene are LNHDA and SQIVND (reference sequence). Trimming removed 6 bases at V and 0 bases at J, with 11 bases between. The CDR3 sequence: CASSPTLMNTEAFF. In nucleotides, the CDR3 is TGTGCCAGTAGCCCGACTCTTATGAACACTGAAGCTTTCTTT.

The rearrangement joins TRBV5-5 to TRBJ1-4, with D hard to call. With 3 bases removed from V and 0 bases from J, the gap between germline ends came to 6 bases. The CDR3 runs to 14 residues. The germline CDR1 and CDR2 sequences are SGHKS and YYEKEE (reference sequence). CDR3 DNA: TGTGCCAGCAGCTCTTTAGCAACTAATGAAAAACTGTTTTTT. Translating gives CASSSLATNEKLFF.

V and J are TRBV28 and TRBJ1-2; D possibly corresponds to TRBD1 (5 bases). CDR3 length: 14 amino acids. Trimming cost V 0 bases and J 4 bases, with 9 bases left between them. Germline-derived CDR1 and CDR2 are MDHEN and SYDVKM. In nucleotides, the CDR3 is TGTGCCAGCAGTTTATGGCAGGGTTCCTATGGCTACACCTTC. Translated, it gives CASSLWQGSYGYTF.

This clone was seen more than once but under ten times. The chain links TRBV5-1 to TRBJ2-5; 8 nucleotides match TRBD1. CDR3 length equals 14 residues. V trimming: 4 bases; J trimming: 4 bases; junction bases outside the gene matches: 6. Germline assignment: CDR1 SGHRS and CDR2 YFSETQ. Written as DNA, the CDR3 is TGCGCCAGCAGCGCGACAGGGGTTGGAGAGACCCAGTACTTC. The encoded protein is CASSATGVGETQYF.

CDR3 in amino acids: CASSQDRGDQPQHF. The CDR3 DNA sequence: TGCGCCAGCAGCCAAGATCGAGGGGATCAGCCCCAGCATTTT. The chain uses TRBV4-3 and TRBJ1-5, with D maybe TRBD1 (5 bases). V was pared by 0 bases and J by 5 bases, with 8 bases between. The germline gives CDR1 LGHNA, CDR2 YSLEER. The CDR3 is 14 residues long.

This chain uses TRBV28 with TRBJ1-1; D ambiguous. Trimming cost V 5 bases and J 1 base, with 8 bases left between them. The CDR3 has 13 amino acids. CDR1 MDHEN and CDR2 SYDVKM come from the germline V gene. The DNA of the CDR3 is TGTGCCAGCAGTCTTCAATCGAACACTGAAGCTTTCTTT. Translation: CASSLQSNTEAFF.

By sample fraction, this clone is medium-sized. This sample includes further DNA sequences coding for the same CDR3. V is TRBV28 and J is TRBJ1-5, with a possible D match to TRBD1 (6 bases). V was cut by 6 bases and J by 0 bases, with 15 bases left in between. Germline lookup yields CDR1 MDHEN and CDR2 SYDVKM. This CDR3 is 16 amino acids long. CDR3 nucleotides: TGTGCCAGCAGCCCTGGGGGCAGGGATAGCAATCAGCCCCAGCATTTT. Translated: CASSPGGRDSNQPQHF. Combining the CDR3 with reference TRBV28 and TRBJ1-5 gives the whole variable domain DVKVTQSSRYLVKRTGEKVFLECVQDMDHENMFWYRQDPGLGLRLIYFSYDVKMKEKGDIPEGYSVSREKKERFSLILESASTNQTSMYLCASSPGGRDSNQPQHFGDGTRLSIL.

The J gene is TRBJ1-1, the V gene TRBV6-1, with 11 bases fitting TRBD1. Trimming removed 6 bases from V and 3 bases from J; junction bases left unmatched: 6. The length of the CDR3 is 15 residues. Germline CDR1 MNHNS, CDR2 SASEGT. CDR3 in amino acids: CASRGQGAMYTEAFF. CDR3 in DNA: TGTGCCAGCAGAGGACAGGGGGCTATGTACACTGAAGCTTTCTTT.